This T cell receptor beta chain was found in a study of blood T cell repertoires in COVID-19. The wider study: From T cells, B-cell-depleted T cells, or PBMCs came the material, which was cDNA or gDNA.

This clone was counted many times. Original data processing: Amplification of reference gene primers provided the estimated nucleated cell counts. Data came from immunoSEQ multiplex PCR; TCRdb stores just in-frame clones and leaves some out. V, J and clone size were drawn from that table, and D and trimming were deduced from the DNA. Counted here are 150,000 to 200,000 clones, about 80% occurring once; the ten biggest clones make up approximately 21%. This CDR3 has 14 residues. V dropped 4 bases and J dropped 4; count of bases not matched to a gene: 8. Per the germline V gene, CDR1 is SGHDT and CDR2 is YYEEEE.

The sequencing input was peripheral blood. The origin of this receptor is a woman aged 80 or over with acute or convalescent COVID-19. This sequence joins TRBV5-6 and TRBJ2-7; 7 nucleotides agree with TRBD2. Here the CDR3 reads CASSPGLGGYEQYF. The CDR3 DNA reads as TGTGCCAGCAGCCCAGGACTAGGCGGGTACGAGCAGTACTTC.